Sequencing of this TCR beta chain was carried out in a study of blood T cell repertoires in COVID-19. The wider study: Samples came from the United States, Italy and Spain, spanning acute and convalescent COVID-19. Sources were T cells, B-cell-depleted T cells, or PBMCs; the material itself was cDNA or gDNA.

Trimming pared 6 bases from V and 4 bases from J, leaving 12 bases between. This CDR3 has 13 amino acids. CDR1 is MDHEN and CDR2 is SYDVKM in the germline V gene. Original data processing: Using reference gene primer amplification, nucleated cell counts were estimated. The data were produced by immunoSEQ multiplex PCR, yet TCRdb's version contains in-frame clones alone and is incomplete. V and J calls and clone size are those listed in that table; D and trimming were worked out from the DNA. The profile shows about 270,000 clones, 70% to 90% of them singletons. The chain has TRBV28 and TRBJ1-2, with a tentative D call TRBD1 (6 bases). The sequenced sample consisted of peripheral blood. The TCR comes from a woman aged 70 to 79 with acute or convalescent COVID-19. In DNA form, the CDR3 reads TGTGCCAGCAGGTCAGGGACAATCTATGGCTACACCTTC. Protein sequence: CASRSGTIYGYTF.